This T cell receptor beta chain was obtained from a study of blood T cell repertoires in COVID-19. Original methodology: Scientists estimated how many nucleated cells there were by amplifying reference gene primers. Clones were sequenced by immunoSEQ multiplex PCR, and TCRdb holds only the in-frame ones, with some missing. The V and J calls and clone size are taken from that table; D and trimming were inferred from the DNA. The table records more than 150,000 clones, under 90% of them present only once. Germline CDR1 is MNHEY and CDR2 is SVGAGI. Trimming at V came to 5 bases and at J to 5 bases, leaving 8 bases not matched to a gene. The length of the CDR3 is 14 residues.

The sequence came from a man younger than 45 with active or convalescent COVID-19. Sequenced: peripheral blood. V usage is TRBV6-5 and J usage is TRBJ2-7, with TRBD1 matching 8 bases. For the CDR3, the DNA is TGTGCCAGCAGTCTCCGGACAGGGCGACACGAGCAGTACGTC. This translates into CASSLRTGRHEQYV.